Sequencing of this TCR beta chain was carried out in a study of blood T cell repertoires in COVID-19. Authors' methods: Reference gene primer amplification in the assay estimated nucleated cell counts. Clones were sequenced by immunoSEQ multiplex PCR, and TCRdb holds only the in-frame ones, with some missing. V and J calls plus clone size are reproduced from that table; the DNA served to infer D and trimming. The repertoire holds some 340,000 clones, approximately 82% seen once, with around 3% in the top ten. The CDR3 length is 12 residues. The germline V gene has CDR1 SEHNR and CDR2 FQNEAQ (reference sequence). V shed 5 bases and J shed 10 bases, with 9 bases lying between them.

Sequenced sample: peripheral blood. The rearrangement uses TRBV7-9 and TRBJ1-6, with D uncertain. This receptor was identified in a man aged 25 to 40 with active or convalescent COVID-19. The chain's CDR3 is CASSRPPSPLHF. Here the CDR3 DNA reads TGTGCCAGCAGCCGTCCCCCCTCACCCCTCCACTTT.